The clone carrying this T cell receptor (beta chain) was picked up one time. The antigen remains undetermined. The CDR3 spans 16 residues. CDR1 and CDR2 from the germline V gene are GTSNPN and SVGIG (reference sequence). Trimming took off 3 bases at V and 1 base at J, with 17 bases between the two ends. Total RNA, at least 6 micrograms per sample, came from PBMCs. The sample is drawn from a study of blood T cells in healthy people across ages. Study-level findings and limits: The lack of PBMC sorting stopped any conclusive naive versus antigen-experienced comparison. TCR beta diversity per million T cells fell roughly linearly with age.

For the second PCR, which ran for roughly 6 to 12 cycles, a sample-barcoded 5' primer and a J-beta primer mix were used. Tags on each cDNA molecule came from a template-switch adaptor with 12 random nucleotides. TCRdb fed the 5' RACE reads into MiXCR, producing one record per CDR3 protein. Seen here are roughly 1,500,000 distinct CDR3 sequences, roughly 32% observed once, and the top ten hold around 11%. Sequences were obtained from blood. This clonotype was sampled from a woman in her twenties or thirties in good health. This rearrangement joins TRBV30 to TRBJ2-3, with D perhaps matching TRBD2 (5 bases). The CDR3 reads CAWSLGLYGGTDTQYF. For the CDR3, the DNA is TGTGCCTGGAGCCTAGGACTCTATGGCGGCACAGATACGCAGTATTTT.